The T cell receptor beta chain described here comes from a study of OX40 agonist ivuxolimab in advanced cancers. Study conclusions and caveats: Low normalized T-cell clonal expansion also characterized some of the nonresponders. Expanded peripheral T cell antigen specificity was not determined.

The cohort excluded patients with autoimmune disease history or systemic immunosuppression. Libraries were prepared by immunoSEQ multiplex PCR; TCRdb keeps only in-frame clonotypes and omits some of them. The data contain about 48,000 clones, 83% of them singletons. Turning to this clone: Its antigen is currently unknown.

With 6 bases removed from V and 8 bases from J, the gap between germline ends came to 14 bases. This CDR3 is 13 amino acids long. CDR1 LNHDA and CDR2 SQIVND come from the germline V gene (reference sequence). This TCR derives from an adult with an advanced solid tumor such as melanoma, head and neck, liver or kidney cancer. The rearrangement joins TRBV19 to TRBJ2-1, with D maybe TRBD1 (6 bases). The sequences come from CD4+ or CD8+ T cells sorted from blood, collected in a trial of the OX40 agonist ivuxolimab. CDR3 residues: CASRQGPMDEQFF. CDR3 in DNA: TGTGCCAGTAGACAGGGTCCGATGGATGAGCAGTTCTTC.